One and the same sample provided the 6 T cell receptor beta chains below, sequenced in a study of blood T cell repertoires in COVID-19. Here immunoSEQ multiplex PCR was the method, and the copy in TCRdb shows in-frame clones only, minus some. In the table there are 650,000 to 800,000 clones, 70% to 90% of which are singletons. The sample taken for sequencing was peripheral blood. These receptors came from a woman aged 18-29 years with acute or convalescent COVID-19.

Only one count was recorded for this clone. The V call is TRBV11-2, the J call TRBJ2-1; 9 nucleotides line up with TRBD2. Germline V CDR1 and CDR2: SGHAT, FQNNGV. There are 15 residues in the CDR3. The J segment lost 6 bases and the V segment lost 9 bases, leaving 12 bases of the junction unmatched. The DNA for the CDR3 is TGTGCCAGTATCTCTCCCCTAGCGGGGCTCAATGAGCAGTTCTTC. As protein: CASISPLAGLNEQFF.

With regard to this clone: An end of the junction does not agree with germline; a read error may underlie this. This rearrangement joins TRBV10-3 to TRBJ1-2; unclear D gene. The CDR3 has 15 residues. The germline CDR1 and CDR2 sequences are ENHRY and SYGVKD. CDR3 amino acids: CAIGDNMSPGYGYTF. The CDR3 bases are TGTGCCATCGGTGATAACATGTCCCCTGGTTATGGCTACACCTTC.

This clone was recorded once. This chain's CDR3 is CASSAEIGNTIYF. The CDR3 coding sequence is TGTGCCAGCAGTGCAGAAATTGGAAACACCATATATTTT. J is TRBJ1-3 and V is TRBV6-4, with no clear D. Looked up from germline, CDR1 is MRHNA and CDR2 is SNTAGT. V shed 4 bases and J shed 3 bases, with 7 bases lying between them. The CDR3 is 13 residues long.

This chain's CDR3 is CASSGQGFYEQYF. The CDR3, as DNA: TGTGCCAGTTCGGGACAGGGTTTCTACGAGCAGTACTTC. J is TRBJ2-7 and V is TRBV6-5, with 9 bases fitting TRBD1. The CDR3 is 13 amino acids. Germline V lookup: CDR1 MNHEY, CDR2 SVGAGI. The J segment lost 3 bases and the V segment lost 9 bases, leaving 6 bases of the junction unmatched.

The gene calls are TRBV6-5 and TRBJ1-6, with 11 bases lining up with TRBD1. In germline, CDR1 is MNHEY, CDR2 SVGAGI. The V segment lost 6 bases and the J segment 10 bases; nucleotides outside the gene matches: 8. The CDR3 has 15 residues. CDR3 sequence: CASSPPGTGGSPLHF. The CDR3 DNA follows: TGTGCCAGCAGCCCCCCCGGGACAGGGGGATCACCCCTCCACTTT.

The chain combines TRBV6-5 with TRBJ2-3; a possible D gene is TRBD1 (6 bases). Germline CDR1 is MNHEY and CDR2 is SVGAGI. V shed 6 bases and J shed 1 base, with 14 bases lying between them. This CDR3 region has 15 residues. CDR3: CASRLRDTRTDTQYF. The CDR3 nucleotides read TGTGCCAGCAGACTCCGGGACACCCGCACAGATACGCAGTATTTT.